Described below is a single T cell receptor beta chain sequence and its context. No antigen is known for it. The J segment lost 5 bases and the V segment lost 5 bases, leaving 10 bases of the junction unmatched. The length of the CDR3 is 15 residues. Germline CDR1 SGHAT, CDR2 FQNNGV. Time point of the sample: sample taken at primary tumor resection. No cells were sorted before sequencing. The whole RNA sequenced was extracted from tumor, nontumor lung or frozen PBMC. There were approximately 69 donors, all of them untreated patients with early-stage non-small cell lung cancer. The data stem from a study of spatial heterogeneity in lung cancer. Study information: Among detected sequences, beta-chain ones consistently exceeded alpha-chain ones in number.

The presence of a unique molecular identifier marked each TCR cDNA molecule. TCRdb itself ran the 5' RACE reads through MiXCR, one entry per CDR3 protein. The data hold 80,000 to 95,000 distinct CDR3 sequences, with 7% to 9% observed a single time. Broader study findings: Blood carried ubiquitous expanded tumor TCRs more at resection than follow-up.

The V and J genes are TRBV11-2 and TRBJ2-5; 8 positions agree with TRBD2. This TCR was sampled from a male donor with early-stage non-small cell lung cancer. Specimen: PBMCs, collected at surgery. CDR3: CASSPTSGAVETQYF. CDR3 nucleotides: TGTGCCAGCAGCCCCACTAGCGGAGCCGTGGAGACCCAGTACTTC. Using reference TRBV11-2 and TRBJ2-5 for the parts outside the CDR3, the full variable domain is EAGVAQSPRYKIIEKRQSVAFWCNPISGHATLYWYQQILGQGPKLLIQFQNNGVVDDSQLPKDRFSAERLKGVDSTLKIQPAKLEDSAVYLCASSPTSGAVETQYFGPGTRLLVL.